This T cell receptor beta chain appears in the sequencing data of a study of OX40 agonist ivuxolimab in advanced cancers. The wider study: Ivuxolimab is a fully human IgG2 antibody that activates OX40 (CD134). Ivuxolimab was administered intravenously to patients at 0.01 to 10 mg/kg every 2 weeks. A partial response was reached by three patients: one with hepatocellular carcinoma and two with cutaneous melanoma. Study-level findings and limits: Blood T cells, both CD4+ and CD8+, expanded clonally by week 6 at 0.1 to 3.0 mg/kg.

Notes on this clone: What it binds is unknown.

Produced via immunoSEQ multiplex PCR; TCRdb's table is partial and in-frame only. The data contain 70,000 or so clones, roughly 89% of them seen just once; the ten biggest clones take up around 0.78%. Germline lookup yields CDR1 LGHNT and CDR2 FRNRAP. Trimming cost V 2 bases and J 3 bases; bases outside gene matches: 4. This CDR3 region has 15 residues. The sample in question was CD4+ or CD8+ T cells sorted from blood, obtained in a trial of the OX40 agonist ivuxolimab. This receptor was taken from an adult with an advanced solid tumor such as melanoma, head and neck, liver or kidney cancer. This rearrangement joins TRBV12-5 to TRBJ2-3; TRBD2 agrees at 8 bases. The CDR3 DNA reads as TGTGCTAGTGGTTTGAGAGAGCGGGGGACAGATACGCAGTATTTT. It encodes CASGLRERGTDTQYF. The full variable domain, completed using reference TRBV12-5 and TRBJ2-3, is DARVTQTPRHKVTEMGQEVTMRCQPILGHNTVFWYRQTMMQGLELLAYFRNRAPLDDSGMPKDRFSAEMPDATLATLKIQPSEPRDSAVYFCASGLRERGTDTQYFGPGTRLTVL.